Following are 23 T cell receptor beta chains from one sample sequenced in a study of technical replicates of blood from a handful of donors (TCRdb year 2017). Library generation was performed with the immunoSEQ multiplex PCR assay. TCRdb re-hosts the immuneACCESS table, in-frame sequences only. Its copies lack some clones; in the studies checked, an unresolved V gene accounts for under half of them, and the cause for the rest is not known. In this sample the table shows some 93,000 clones, approximately 95% of which occur a single time. 0.2% to 0.3% of the sample goes to the ten largest clones. Specimen: T cells isolated from PBMCs. All receptors derive from a human donor in good health.

The chain uses TRBV14 and TRBJ2-5; the D is unclear. With 1 base removed from V and 2 bases from J, the gap between germline ends came to 8 bases. This CDR3 comprises 14 residues. Per germline, CDR1 SGHDN and CDR2 FVKESK. CDR3 sequence: CASSQAQIQETQYF. The DNA of the CDR3 is TGTGCCAGCAGCCAAGCCCAGATACAAGAGACCCAGTACTTC.

V usage is TRBV15 and J usage is TRBJ1-2, with 7 bases aligning to TRBD1. CDR3 length: 16 residues. With 4 bases clipped from V and 4 bases from J, the junction kept 12 bases outside the gene matches. Germline assignment: CDR1 LNHNV and CDR2 YYDKDF (reference sequence). The CDR3: CATSNWPGQNFYGYTF. CDR3 nucleotide sequence: TGTGCCACCAGCAATTGGCCGGGACAGAATTTCTATGGCTACACCTTC.

V usage is TRBV6-5 and J usage is TRBJ2-2, with 7 bases aligning to TRBD1. The CDR3 extends over 15 amino acids. Losses at the gene ends were 6 bases for V and 0 bases for J; bases not matched to a gene: 4. The germline V gene encodes CDR1 MNHEY and CDR2 SVGAGI. The CDR3 DNA is TGTGCCAGCAGACCCGGGACAGCGAACACCGGGGAGCTGTTTTTT. Residues: CASRPGTANTGELFF.

V usage is TRBV27 and J usage is TRBJ2-1; 12 bases line up with TRBD2. V was pared by 8 bases and J by 8 bases, with 19 bases of the junction left unmatched. The germline gives CDR1 MNHEY, CDR2 SMNVEV (reference sequence). The CDR3 totals 18 residues. CDR3 DNA sequence: TGTGCCAGCCACCGGCTAGCGGGAGGGTCCCCGGGGGGGGATGAGCAGTTCTTC. Its protein product is CASHRLAGGSPGGDEQFF.

V is TRBV7-2 and J is TRBJ2-7; TRBD2 aligns across 9 bases. Germline CDR1 reads SGHTA; CDR2 reads FQGNSA. The CDR3 has 16 residues. Unmatched junction bases numbered 8, after V lost 5 bases and J lost 0 bases. The CDR3 reads CASSLRGGDASYEQYF. In DNA, the CDR3 is TGTGCCAGCAGCCTGCGGGGGGGGGACGCCTCCTACGAGCAGTACTTC.

The chain has TRBV27 and TRBJ2-7; 8 bases align to TRBD1. V lost 5 bases and J lost 4; bases outside the gene matches: 13. CDR3 length: 16 residues. Germline loops: CDR1 MNHEY, CDR2 SMNVEV (reference sequence). DNA for the CDR3: TGTGCCAGCAGTCCCATGGACAGGGCGGCGTCGTACGAGCAGTACTTC. This gives the protein CASSPMDRAASYEQYF.

The chain links TRBV10-3 to TRBJ2-1; perhaps TRBD2 as D (5 bases). This CDR3 spans 18 amino acids. CDR1 ENHRY and CDR2 SYGVKD come from the germline V gene. The ends were cut back, 6 bases at V and 5 bases at J, with 26 bases in the middle. CDR3 bases: TGTGCCATCAGGAGAGAGGGCCTATTACCGGGCGCGAACAATGAGCAGTTCTTC. Translation: CAIRREGLLPGANNEQFF.

The chain joins TRBV29-1 to TRBJ2-2, with unresolved D. V was cut by 4 bases and J by 1 base, with 10 bases left in between. Germline CDR1 reads SQVTM; CDR2 reads ANQGSEA. This CDR3 spans 14 amino acids. The CDR3: CSVVLERNTGELFF. The CDR3 DNA is TGCAGCGTTGTCTTAGAGAGGAACACCGGGGAGCTGTTTTTT.

This chain connects TRBV25-1 to TRBJ2-1; weak D call: TRBD1 (5 bases). The germline V and J ends were trimmed by 0 bases and 12 bases, with 15 bases remaining between them. The CDR3 covers 14 residues. The germline CDR1 and CDR2 sequences are MGHDK and SYGVNS. The CDR3 loop reads CASSEYIGVGRQFF. The CDR3 DNA reads as TGTGCCAGCAGTGAATATATAGGGGTTGGGCGGCAGTTCTTC.

This clone was picked up one time. The chain is built from TRBV7-2 and TRBJ2-5; 8 nucleotides align to TRBD1. Germline V gene sequence: CDR1 SGHTA, CDR2 FQGNSA. J lost 3 bases, V lost 4 bases, and 4 bases had no gene match. The CDR3 loop spans 14 amino acids. The CDR3 DNA reads as TGTGCCAGCAGCTCTAACAGGGGGAAAGAGACCCAGTACTTC. Its protein product is CASSSNRGKETQYF.

The genes are TRBV18 and TRBJ2-7; D is possibly TRBD2 (6 bases). Germline values: CDR1 KGHSH, CDR2 LQKENI. Trimming removed 3 bases from V and 2 bases from J, with 11 bases in between. There are 14 residues in the CDR3. DNA of the CDR3: TGTGCCAGCTCACCGTTGGGACTTGCCTACGAGCAGTACTTC. This encodes CASSPLGLAYEQYF.

The genes are TRBV6-1 and TRBJ2-3; possible D gene TRBD1, 5 bases. Germline CDR1 MNHNS, CDR2 SASEGT. The CDR3 sequence is 11 residues long. V dropped 4 bases and J dropped 6 bases, with 5 bases sitting between them. CDR3 region: CASSAGDTQYF. For the CDR3, the DNA is TGTGCCAGCAGTGCAGGGGATACGCAGTATTTT.

The chain is built from TRBV5-1 and TRBJ2-2, with 8 positions matching TRBD2. The CDR3 totals 13 residues. The J segment lost 6 bases and the V segment lost 4 bases, leaving 2 bases of the junction unmatched. The germline V gene has CDR1 SGHRS and CDR2 YFSETQ. Here the CDR3 DNA reads TGCGCCAGCAGCATTAGCGGGGCCGGGGAGCTGTTTTTT. Its translation: CASSISGAGELFF.

This sequence joins TRBV4-1 and TRBJ2-7, with a tentative D call TRBD1 (6 bases). The V end lost 3 bases, the J end lost 2 bases, and 20 bases lay between the germline ends. CDR1 and CDR2 (germline): MGHRA, YSYEKL. The CDR3 loop spans 17 amino acids. Here the CDR3 DNA reads TGCGCCAGCAGCCATGAACCCAGGGGAAAAAGCGCCTACGAGCAGTACTTC. This codes for CASSHEPRGKSAYEQYF.

This clone was counted a single time. The chain is built from TRBV27 and TRBJ1-3; D ambiguous. The CDR3 runs to 17 residues. Trimming stripped 5 bases from V and 0 bases from J, with 17 bases between. Germline V gene sequence: CDR1 MNHEY, CDR2 SMNVEV (reference sequence). In nucleotides, the CDR3 is TGTGCCAGCAGTCCCCGGGAGGGCCTCCCCTCTGGAAACACCATATATTTT. This encodes CASSPREGLPSGNTIYF.

The chain has TRBV7-6 and TRBJ2-2; tentatively, D is TRBD1 (5 bases). The germline V and J ends were trimmed by 5 bases and 6 bases, with 13 bases remaining between them. CDR3 length: 14 residues. Per the germline V gene, CDR1 is SGHVS and CDR2 is FNYEAQ. CDR3 coding DNA: TGTGCCAGCAGCCCAGAGACACAGGCCGGGGAGCTGTTTTTT. Amino acids: CASSPETQAGELFF. The complete variable domain, with remaining parts taken from reference TRBV7-6 and TRBJ2-2, reads GAGVSQSPRYKVTKRGQDVALRCDPISGHVSLYWYRQALGQGPEFLTYFNYEAQQDKSGLPNDRFSAERPEGSISTLTIQRTEQRDSAMYRCASSPETQAGELFFGEGSRLTVL.

The chain employs TRBV27 and TRBJ2-1; 7 bases are shared with TRBD2. Germline V CDR1 and CDR2: MNHEY, SMNVEV (reference sequence). CDR3 size: 18 residues. Losses at the gene ends were 2 bases for V and 6 bases for J; bases not matched to a gene: 16. Here the CDR3 DNA reads TGTGCCAGCAGTTTAACCGCCCTAGCGGCCGGAGCTTTCAATGAGCAGTTCTTC. Translating it yields CASSLTALAAGAFNEQFF.

The chain employs TRBV6-5 and TRBJ1-1, with D possibly matching TRBD1 (5 bases). This CDR3 is 13 amino acids long. Per germline, CDR1 MNHEY and CDR2 SVGAGI. V dropped 7 bases and J dropped 4 bases, with 13 bases sitting between them. The CDR3, as DNA: TGTGCCAGCACGGGGGGGGTAGTCACTGAAGCTTTCTTT. It encodes CASTGGVVTEAFF.

V is TRBV19 and J is TRBJ2-3; tentative D call: TRBD2 (6 bases). The CDR3 extends over 17 amino acids. Trimming pared 4 bases from V and 0 bases from J, leaving 17 bases between. Germline loops: CDR1 LNHDA, CDR2 SQIVND (reference sequence). The CDR3: CASSNFLGRPSTDTQYF. CDR3 DNA sequence: TGTGCCAGTAGTAACTTTCTCGGGAGACCTAGCACAGATACGCAGTATTTT.

V gene TRBV25-1 combines with J gene TRBJ2-2, with D possibly matching TRBD1 (6 bases). Per germline, CDR1 MGHDK and CDR2 SYGVNS. V shed 8 bases and J shed 4 bases, with 17 bases lying between them. The CDR3 length is 15 residues. The DNA for the CDR3 is TGTGCCAGCTGGACTGAAGGGGGTGGCACCGGGGAGCTGTTTTTT. It codes for CASWTEGGGTGELFF.

The genes are TRBV5-1 and TRBJ2-1; 9 positions agree with TRBD2. CDR1 and CDR2 from the germline V gene are SGHRS and YFSETQ. This CDR3 is built from 15 residues. V dropped 1 base and J dropped 10; count of bases not matched to a gene: 9. CDR3 residues: CASSLSGTSLLEQFF. In nucleotides, the CDR3 is TGCGCCAGCAGCTTGTCGGGGACTAGCCTTCTCGAGCAGTTCTTC.

A word on this clone: Additional DNA sequences in this sample encode the identical CDR3. Here the CDR3 DNA reads TGTGCCAGCAGCTTAGTAGGCGGGACAGATACGCAGTATTTT. Its translation is CASSLVGGTDTQYF. The chain uses TRBV7-9 and TRBJ2-3, with D maybe TRBD2 (5 bases). The CDR3 extends over 14 amino acids. Looked up from germline, CDR1 is SEHNR and CDR2 is FQNEAQ (reference sequence). Trimming removed 1 base at V and 3 bases at J, with 8 bases between.

The CDR3 loop is CAWSVTGERGYTF. The CDR3 nucleotides are TGTGCCTGGAGTGTAACGGGGGAGCGGGGCTACACCTTC. The chain employs TRBV30 and TRBJ1-2; D may be TRBD1 (5 bases). Germline assignment: CDR1 GTSNPN and CDR2 SVGIG (reference sequence). V lost 0 bases to trimming and J lost 8 bases, with 13 bases between them. CDR3 size: 13 residues.